A selection of T cell receptor beta chains follows, all from one sample in a study of T cell responses to AZD1222 COVID-19 vaccine. The method was immunoSEQ multiplex PCR; TCRdb's version includes in-frame clones alone and lacks a portion of them. The sample has 90,000 to 100,000 clones, approximately 90% seen once. Here the sequenced sample was peripheral blood, taken on day 0 of AZD1222 vaccination. The receptor source for this set is an adult in good health. CDR3s include the opening cysteine and the closing phenylalanine or tryptophan. A D gene is named only where the DNA matches it firmly. A clone size is listed for some rows: how often the clone was seen (once, few, many), or a class if it is expanded.

NA,TRBD2,TRBV29-1,TRBJ2-7,CSVVLAGRTYEQYF,TGCAGCGTTGTCCTAGCGGGGCGGACCTACGAGCAGTACTTC
NA,TRBD1,TRBV7-9,TRBJ1-1,CASSLATGYNTEAFF,TGTGCCAGCAGCCTCGCGACAGGGTACAACACTGAAGCTTTCTTT
NA,NA,TRBV6-5,TRBJ1-2,CASSGPWGNYGYTF,TGTGCCAGCAGCGGGCCGTGGGGGAACTATGGCTACACCTTC
NA,NA,TRBV5-1,TRBJ1-5,CASSRDGRNQPQHF,TGCGCCAGCAGCCGGGACGGCCGCAATCAGCCCCAGCATTTT
NA,TRBD2,TRBV7-2,TRBJ2-1,CASSPRLAGGAEQFF,TGTGCCAGCAGCCCACGACTAGCGGGAGGAGCTGAGCAGTTCTTC
NA,NA,TRBV24-1,TRBJ2-1,CATSGRSEQFF,TGTGCCACCAGTGGTCGTAGTGAGCAGTTCTTC
NA,TRBD1,TRBV6-1,TRBJ1-2,CASSETGANYGYTF,TGTGCCAGCAGTGAAACAGGGGCTAACTATGGCTACACCTTC
once,TRBD1,TRBV10-3,TRBJ1-5,CAISGQGPSSNQPQHF,TGTGCCATCAGCGGACAGGGACCTTCTAGCAATCAGCCCCAGCATTTT
NA,NA,TRBV6-5,TRBJ2-7,CASGPDGYEQYF,TGTGCCAGCGGGCCCGACGGTTACGAGCAGTACTTC
NA,TRBD1,TRBV5-1,TRBJ2-7,CASSTGGGYEQYF,TGCGCCAGCAGCACAGGGGGCGGCTACGAGCAGTACTTC
NA,NA,TRBV18,TRBJ2-7,CASSPGQLYEQYF,TGTGCCAGCTCACCGGGACAACTCTACGAGCAGTACTTC
NA,NA,TRBV5-1,TRBJ1-1,CASGSGSNTEAFF,TGCGCCAGCGGCAGTGGTAGCAACACTGAAGCTTTCTTT
NA,TRBD1,TRBV27,TRBJ1-1,CASSEQGDTEAFF,TGTGCCAGCAGCGAACAGGGGGACACTGAAGCTTTCTTT
NA,NA,TRBV7-9,TRBJ2-1,CASKRDTYNEQFF,TGTGCCAGCAAGCGAGATACCTACAATGAGCAGTTCTTC
NA,NA,TRBV11-2,TRBJ1-2,CASSLGRSQPDYGYTF,TGTGCCAGCAGCTTAGGCCGGAGTCAGCCTGACTATGGCTACACCTTC
NA,NA,TRBV28,TRBJ1-3,CASKGGNTIYF,TGTGCCAGCAAGGGGGGAAACACCATATATTTT
NA,TRBD1,TRBV5-4,TRBJ1-2,CASSLGQGNYGYTF,TGTGCCAGCAGCCTAGGACAGGGGAACTATGGCTACACCTTC
NA,TRBD2,TRBV5-1,TRBJ2-1,CASSLVGLAGGRSYNEQFF,TGCGCCAGCAGCTTGGTAGGACTAGCGGGGGGGCGCTCCTACAATGAGCAGTTCTTC
NA,NA,TRBV4-3,TRBJ2-1,CASSQDAGSSSYNEQFF,TGCGCCAGCAGCCAAGATGCCGGGTCAAGCTCCTACAATGAGCAGTTCTTC
NA,TRBD1,TRBV4-3,TRBJ2-5,CASSQDREETQYF,TGCGCCAGCAGCCAGGACAGGGAGGAGACCCAGTACTTC
NA,NA,TRBV6-2/TRBV6-3,TRBJ1-5,CASSFLAGRSNQPQHF,TGTGCCAGCAGTTTTCTTGCCGGGCGAAGCAATCAGCCCCAGCATTTT
once,NA,TRBV6-5,TRBJ1-1,CASTGAGPDEAFF,TGTGCCAGCACCGGAGCAGGGCCGGATGAAGCTTTCTTT
once,NA,TRBV5-4,TRBJ1-2,CASSSAGFYGYTF,TGTGCCAGCAGCTCCGCCGGGTTCTATGGCTACACCTTC
NA,TRBD1,TRBV6-5,TRBJ2-1,CASSLGQGYKNEQFF,TGTGCCAGCAGCTTGGGACAGGGGTACAAGAATGAGCAGTTCTTC
NA,NA,TRBV7-2,TRBJ1-5,CASSSYDQPQHF,TGTGCCAGCAGCTCCTACGATCAGCCCCAGCATTTT
NA,NA,TRBV7-2,TRBJ2-3,CASSLAAATDTQYF,TGTGCCAGCAGCTTAGCAGCGGCCACAGATACGCAGTATTTT
NA,TRBD1,TRBV5-4,TRBJ2-7,CASSMGQGRYEQYF,TGTGCCAGCAGCATGGGACAGGGTCGGTACGAGCAGTACTTC
NA,NA,TRBV2,TRBJ1-2,CASRPWREYGYTF,TGTGCCAGCAGGCCATGGAGGGAGTATGGCTACACCTTC
NA,TRBD1,TRBV6-6,TRBJ1-1,CASSYVPRRLTQGASWTEAFF,TGTGCCAGCAGCTATGTCCCGCGAAGGCTAACCCAGGGGGCGAGTTGGACTGAAGCTTTCTTT
NA,TRBD2,TRBV6-5,TRBJ2-1,CASSYEGPAGGPGQFF,TGTGCCAGCAGTTACGAAGGACCGGCGGGAGGGCCTGGGCAGTTCTTC
NA,TRBD1,TRBV6-6,TRBJ2-7,CASRRTGQGIFYEQYF,TGTGCCAGCAGGAGGACGGGACAGGGTATATTCTACGAGCAGTACTTC
NA,TRBD2,TRBV7-6,TRBJ2-2,CASSLGLAGSQGELFF,TGTGCCAGCAGCTTAGGACTAGCGGGGTCCCAGGGGGAGCTGTTTTTT
NA,NA,TRBV2,TRBJ1-1,CASSEFFGGGRNTEAFF,TGTGCCAGCAGTGAATTTTTCGGGGGGGGTCGGAACACTGAAGCTTTCTTT
NA,NA,TRBV24-1,TRBJ2-2,CATSGLAGATGELFF,TGTGCCACCAGTGGTCTGGCAGGAGCCACCGGGGAGCTGTTTTTT
NA,TRBD1,TRBV7-3,TRBJ2-1,CASSLGQGVYNEQFF,TGTGCCAGCAGCTTGGGACAGGGGGTATACAATGAGCAGTTCTTC
NA,NA,TRBV28,TRBJ2-7,CASIGGGHEQYF,TGTGCCAGCATTGGGGGGGGGCACGAGCAGTACTTC
NA,NA,TRBV29-1,TRBJ1-2,CSAGRQQIF,TGCAGCGCGGGACGGCAACAGATCTTC
NA,NA,TRBV29-1,TRBJ2-1,CSVDRADYKGKFF,TGCAGCGTTGATCGCGCGGACTACAAAGGGAAGTTCTTC
once,NA,TRBV15,TRBJ2-7,CATSRDRVDYEQYF,TGTGCCACCAGCAGAGACAGGGTCGACTACGAGCAGTACTTC
once,NA,TRBV19,TRBJ2-2,CASNLGFNTGELFF,TGTGCCAGTAACCTCGGGTTCAACACCGGGGAGCTGTTTTTT
NA,NA,TRBV28,TRBJ1-2,CASSSGGRYGYTF,TGTGCCAGCAGTTCCGGGGGGCGGTATGGCTACACCTTC